This T cell receptor (beta chain) stems from a study of shared clonotypes between healthy human individuals (dated by TCRdb to between 2020 and 2021). As for the study more broadly: The cohort comprised two women and three men aged 18 to 49 years. Per donor, three plates each were used for CD4 naive and CD4 memory, two for CD8 naive, and one for CD8 memory. Blood TCR repertoires of 5 or 6 healthy adults were deeply sequenced to estimate repertoire size and the extent of clonotype sharing between individuals. Different laboratories and diverse techniques were used to prepare libraries and sequence TCR repertoires, to increase sequencing depth and limit assay-specific biases. Leukapheresis yielded between about 0.85 and 9.5 billion PBMCs per donor. Broad study findings and their caveats: When a few donors were compared, the shared fraction of clonotypes was about 5.5% for naive CD4, roughly 3.3% for naive CD8, 2.3% for memory CD4, and less than 0.5% for memory CD8. Even with the large sequencing depth, rarefaction of the sorted-subset datasets indicated that sequencing was incomplete. The small number of donors limited the genetic and exposure-history diversity represented. Compared with non-shared clonotypes, clonotypes shared by all four sorted-subset donors had higher generation probabilities. Estimated clonotype richness was generally larger for naive than for memory subsets. Sampling was limited to blood, and TCR repertoires in tissue likely differ from TCR repertoires in blood. Pairwise subsampling indicated that sequencing depth was expected to affect the degree of clonotype sharing among donors.

The donors were healthy, HIV-negative adults with no recently reported acute infections or vaccinations. Only Caucasian adults living in Nashville, Tennessee, USA were represented among the donors. CD4+ T cells were enriched by magnetic negative selection; naive cells were then positively selected on CD45RA, and the negative fraction formed the memory subset. Blood was collected by leukapheresis, and PBMCs were isolated by Ficoll-Histopaque density gradient centrifugation and then cryopreserved in liquid nitrogen vapor phase. Analytical flow cytometry was used to check the purity and quantity of each magnetically sorted T cell population. Each sorted fraction had its genomic DNA isolated and then quantified by UV absorbance on a Nanodrop 2000c. On this clone itself: Its antigen target is currently unknown. No clone much larger than this one lies a single base away; base qualities are absent.

Using the deep immunoSEQ assay, multiplex PCR amplified TCR CDR3 regions from genomic DNA. Extracted genomic DNA from each cell subset was spread evenly across all wells of several immunoSEQ 96-well plates, with each plate serving as a replicate. For sorted subsets, each replicate PCR was loaded with roughly 200 ng genomic DNA, equivalent to about 30,000 T cell genomes. The purified libraries were quantified using a Qubit 3.0 fluorometer, sized with a Bioanalyzer 2100, and then quantified again using the KAPA Library Quantification kit. Each immunoSEQ 96-well plate was sequenced on its own single-read 150-cycle Illumina NextSeq 550 flow cell. Regarding the original processing steps: The immunoSEQ output contained only junctional sequences without quality scores, so filtering could not match that applied to full-length reads. Sequences were annotated with PyIR, a Python wrapper for IgBLAST v1.9, and V/J genes and CDR3 were assigned using IMGT germline references. Reads were filtered out if the reads had weak V/J assignments (E-value above 1e-6), no CDR3, stop codons, out-of-frame junctions, or ambiguous translated residues. V3J clonotypes were defined as sequences sharing an identical inferred V gene, J gene, and CDR3 amino acid sequence. Percentage overlap between repertoires was calculated by dividing the number of shared unique clonotypes by the size of the smaller repertoire. RTK rarefaction, the Chao1 estimator, and Recon v2.1 estimates of unobserved clonotypes were used to assess repertoire richness. For all TCRbeta clonotypes obtained by the gDNA method from a few donors, generation probabilities were computed with OLGA. TCRdb's version of the immuneACCESS table is confined to in-frame rearrangements and falls short of the full clone set. An unresolved V gene accounts for under half of the shortfall where checked; the remainder is of unknown origin. V, J and clone size are those of that table, while D and trimming were read from the DNA. Within this sample are some 1.1 million clones, with about 72% of them counted one time only. The top ten constitute roughly 0.83% of the sample.

Germline trimming: 1 base from V, 8 bases from J; junction bases outside gene matches: 4. Reading from cysteine to phenylalanine, the CDR3 counts 13 amino acids. The sequence is cut down to CDR3 DNA, 39 bases in frame from base 1. CDR1 SGHRS and CDR2 YFSETQ were looked up in the germline V gene. This receptor was identified in a man younger than 35 in good health. Some clones in this sample may be carry-over from other donors' samples. This sequence uses TRBV5-1 and TRBJ1-2, with 8 bases aligning to TRBD1. Sequenced input: memory CD4+ T cells from PBMCs. Reading the label with the study, this specimen's cell subset or site is: CD45RA-negative fraction. CDR3 region: CASSLMTGEGYTF. The sequenced DNA: TGCGCCAGCAGCTTGATGACAGGGGAAGGCTACACCTTC.